The T cell receptor beta chain described here comes from a study of cytomegalovirus exposure and HLA in healthy donors. This clone came up a few times. Its target is not known. The V gene end was trimmed by 2 bases and the J gene end by 4 bases; junction bases not matched to a gene: 5. Germline values: CDR1 MDHEN, CDR2 SYDVKM. The CDR3 spans 16 residues. PCR employed 60 Vbeta and 13 Jbeta primers. Only in-frame clones appear in the TCRdb table, and some are missing; sequencing was by immunoSEQ multiplex PCR. The sample includes about 130,000 clones, roughly 78% of them seen just once. Study conclusions and caveats: In an earlier analysis, productive rearrangement rates for most beta V segments clustered near 87% or 30%.

The specimen sequenced was PBMCs. The chain uses TRBV28 and TRBJ2-1, with TRBD2 matching over 10 bases. The TCR sequence derives from a man aged 35 to 55 in good health and CMV-seropositive. CDR3 nucleotides: TGTGCCAGCAGTTTAGGAGGACTAGCGGTATACAATGAGCAGTTCTTC. As protein: CASSLGGLAVYNEQFF. Full variable domain (missing parts from reference TRBV28 and TRBJ2-1): DVKVTQSSRYLVKRTGEKVFLECVQDMDHENMFWYRQDPGLGLRLIYFSYDVKMKEKGDIPEGYSVSREKKERFSLILESASTNQTSMYLCASSLGGLAVYNEQFFGPGTRLTVL.